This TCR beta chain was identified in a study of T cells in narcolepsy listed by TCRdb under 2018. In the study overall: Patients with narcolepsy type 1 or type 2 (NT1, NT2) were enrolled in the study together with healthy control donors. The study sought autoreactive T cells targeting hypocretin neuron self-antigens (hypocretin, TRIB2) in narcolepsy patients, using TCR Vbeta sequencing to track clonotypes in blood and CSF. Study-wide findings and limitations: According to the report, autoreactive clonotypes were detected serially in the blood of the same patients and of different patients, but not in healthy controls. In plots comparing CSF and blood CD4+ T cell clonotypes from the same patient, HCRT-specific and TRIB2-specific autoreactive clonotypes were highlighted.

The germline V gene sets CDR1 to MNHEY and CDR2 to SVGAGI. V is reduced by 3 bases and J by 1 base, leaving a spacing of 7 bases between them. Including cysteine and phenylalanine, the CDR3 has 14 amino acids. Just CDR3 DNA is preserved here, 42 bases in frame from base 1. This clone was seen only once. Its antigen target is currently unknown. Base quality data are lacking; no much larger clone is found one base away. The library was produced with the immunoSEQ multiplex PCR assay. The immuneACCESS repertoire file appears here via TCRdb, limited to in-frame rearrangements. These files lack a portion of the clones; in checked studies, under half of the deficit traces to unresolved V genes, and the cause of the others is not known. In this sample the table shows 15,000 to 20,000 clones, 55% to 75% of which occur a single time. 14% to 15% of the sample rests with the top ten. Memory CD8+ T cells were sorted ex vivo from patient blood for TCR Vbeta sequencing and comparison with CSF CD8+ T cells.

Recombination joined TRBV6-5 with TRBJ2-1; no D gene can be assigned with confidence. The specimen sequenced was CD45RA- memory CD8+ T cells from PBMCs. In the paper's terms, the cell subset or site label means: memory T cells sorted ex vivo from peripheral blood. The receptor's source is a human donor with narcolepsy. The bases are TGTGCCAGCAGTTATTCCCCTTCCTACAATGAGCAGTTCTTC. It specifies CASSYSPSYNEQFF.